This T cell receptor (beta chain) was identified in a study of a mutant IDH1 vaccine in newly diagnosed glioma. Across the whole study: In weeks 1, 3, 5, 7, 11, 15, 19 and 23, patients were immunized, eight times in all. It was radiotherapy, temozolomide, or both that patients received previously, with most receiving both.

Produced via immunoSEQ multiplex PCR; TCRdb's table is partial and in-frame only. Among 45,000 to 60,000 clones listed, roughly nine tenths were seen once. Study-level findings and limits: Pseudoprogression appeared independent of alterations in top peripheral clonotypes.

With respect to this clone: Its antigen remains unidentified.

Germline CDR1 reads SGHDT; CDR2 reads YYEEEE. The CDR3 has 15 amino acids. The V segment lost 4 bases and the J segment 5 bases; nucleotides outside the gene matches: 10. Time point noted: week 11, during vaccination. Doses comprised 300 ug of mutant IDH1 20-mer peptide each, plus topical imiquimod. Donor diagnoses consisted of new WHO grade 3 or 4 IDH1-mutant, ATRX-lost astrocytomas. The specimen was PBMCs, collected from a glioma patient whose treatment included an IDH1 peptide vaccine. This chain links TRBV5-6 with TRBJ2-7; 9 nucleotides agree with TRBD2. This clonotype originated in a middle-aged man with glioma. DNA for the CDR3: TGTGCCAGCAGCCGACTGGCGGGGGGGAGGAACGAGCAGTACTTC. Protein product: CASSRLAGGRNEQYF.